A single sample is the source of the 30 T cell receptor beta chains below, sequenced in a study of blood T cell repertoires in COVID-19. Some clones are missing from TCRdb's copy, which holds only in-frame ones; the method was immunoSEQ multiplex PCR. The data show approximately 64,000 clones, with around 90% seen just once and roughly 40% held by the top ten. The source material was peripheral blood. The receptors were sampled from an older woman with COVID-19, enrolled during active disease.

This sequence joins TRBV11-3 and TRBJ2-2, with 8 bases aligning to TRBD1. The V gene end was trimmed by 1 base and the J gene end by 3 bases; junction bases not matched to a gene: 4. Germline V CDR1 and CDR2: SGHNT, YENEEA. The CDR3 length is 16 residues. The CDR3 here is CASSLVQGAYTGELFF. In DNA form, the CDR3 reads TGTGCCAGCAGCTTAGTGCAGGGGGCTTACACCGGGGAGCTGTTTTTT.

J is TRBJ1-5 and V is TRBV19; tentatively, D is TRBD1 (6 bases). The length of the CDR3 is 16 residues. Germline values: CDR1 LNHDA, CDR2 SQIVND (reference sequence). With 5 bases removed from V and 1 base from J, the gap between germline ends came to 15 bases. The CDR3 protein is CASSPTGTGSNQPQHF. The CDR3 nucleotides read TGTGCCAGTAGTCCTACCGGCACAGGGAGCAATCAGCCCCAGCATTTT. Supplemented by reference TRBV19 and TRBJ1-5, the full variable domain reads DGGITQSPKYLFRKEGQNVTLSCEQNLNHDAMYWYRQDPGQGLRLIYYSQIVNDFQKGDIAEGYSVSREKKESFPLTVTSAQKNPTAFYLCASSPTGTGSNQPQHFGDGTRLSIL.

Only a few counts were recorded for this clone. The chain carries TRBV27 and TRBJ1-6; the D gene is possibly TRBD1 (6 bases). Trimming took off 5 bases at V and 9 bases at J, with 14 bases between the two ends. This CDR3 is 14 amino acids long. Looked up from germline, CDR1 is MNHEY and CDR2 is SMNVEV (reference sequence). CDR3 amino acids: CASSLQGLFSPLHF. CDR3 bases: TGTGCCAGCAGTCTACAGGGCCTATTTTCACCCCTCCACTTT.

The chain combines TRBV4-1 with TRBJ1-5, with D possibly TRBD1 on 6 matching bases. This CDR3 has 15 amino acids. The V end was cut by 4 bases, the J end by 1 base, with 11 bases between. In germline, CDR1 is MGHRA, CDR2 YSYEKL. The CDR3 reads CASSLRQESNQPQHF. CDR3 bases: TGCGCCAGCAGCCTCAGACAGGAAAGCAATCAGCCCCAGCATTTT.

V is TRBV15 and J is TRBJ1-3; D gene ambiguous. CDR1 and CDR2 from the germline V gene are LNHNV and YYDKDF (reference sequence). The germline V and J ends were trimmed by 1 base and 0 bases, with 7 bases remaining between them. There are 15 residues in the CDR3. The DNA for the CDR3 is TGTGCCACCAGCAGAGGACGGAGCTCTGGAAACACCATATATTTT. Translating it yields CATSRGRSSGNTIYF.

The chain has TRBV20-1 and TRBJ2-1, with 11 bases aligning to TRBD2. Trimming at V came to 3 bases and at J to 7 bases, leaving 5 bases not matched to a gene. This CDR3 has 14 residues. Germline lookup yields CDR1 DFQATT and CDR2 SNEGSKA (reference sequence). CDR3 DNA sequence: TGCAGTGCTAGTAAGTCTAGCGGGAGGAATGAGCAGTTCTTC. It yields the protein CSASKSSGRNEQFF.

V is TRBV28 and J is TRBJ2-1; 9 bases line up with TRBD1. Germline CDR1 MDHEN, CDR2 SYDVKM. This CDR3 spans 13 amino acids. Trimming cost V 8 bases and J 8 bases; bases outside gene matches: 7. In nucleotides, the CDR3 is TGTGCCAGCGGGCTGGGACAGGGCGATGAGCAGTTCTTC. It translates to CASGLGQGDEQFF. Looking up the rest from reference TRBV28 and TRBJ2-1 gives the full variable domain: DVKVTQSSRYLVKRTGEKVFLECVQDMDHENMFWYRQDPGLGLRLIYFSYDVKMKEKGDIPEGYSVSREKKERFSLILESASTNQTSMYLCASGLGQGDEQFFGPGTRLTVL.

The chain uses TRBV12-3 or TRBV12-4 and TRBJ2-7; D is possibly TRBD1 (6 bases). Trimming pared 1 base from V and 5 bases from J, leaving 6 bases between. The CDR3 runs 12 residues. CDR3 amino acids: CASSLGTDEQYF. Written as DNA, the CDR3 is TGTGCCAGCAGTTTAGGGACAGACGAGCAGTACTTC.

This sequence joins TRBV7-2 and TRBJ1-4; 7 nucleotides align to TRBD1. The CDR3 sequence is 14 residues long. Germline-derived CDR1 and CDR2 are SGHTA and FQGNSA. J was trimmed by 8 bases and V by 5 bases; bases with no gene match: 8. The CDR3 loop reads CASSLGQSGEKLFF. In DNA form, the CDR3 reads TGTGCCAGCAGCCTGGGACAGTCGGGCGAAAAACTGTTTTTT.

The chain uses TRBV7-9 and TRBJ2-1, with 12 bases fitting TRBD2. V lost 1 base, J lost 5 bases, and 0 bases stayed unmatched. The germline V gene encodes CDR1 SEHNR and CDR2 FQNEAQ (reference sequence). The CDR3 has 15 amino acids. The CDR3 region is CASSLGTSGNNEQFF. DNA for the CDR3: TGTGCCAGCAGCTTAGGGACTAGCGGGAACAATGAGCAGTTCTTC.

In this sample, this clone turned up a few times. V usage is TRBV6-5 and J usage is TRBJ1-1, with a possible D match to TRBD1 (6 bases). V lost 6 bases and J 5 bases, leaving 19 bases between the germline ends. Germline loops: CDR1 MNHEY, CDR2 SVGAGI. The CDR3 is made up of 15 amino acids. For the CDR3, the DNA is TGTGCCAGCAGCTACGCCCCAGGGGCCGGGACTGAAGCTTTCTTT. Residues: CASSYAPGAGTEAFF.

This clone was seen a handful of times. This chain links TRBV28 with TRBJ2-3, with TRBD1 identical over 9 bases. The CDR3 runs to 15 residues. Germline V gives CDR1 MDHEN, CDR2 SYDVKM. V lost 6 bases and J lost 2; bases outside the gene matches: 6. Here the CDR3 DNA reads TGTGCCAGCAGGGGACAGGGTCAGAACACAGATACGCAGTATTTT. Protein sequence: CASRGQGQNTDTQYF.

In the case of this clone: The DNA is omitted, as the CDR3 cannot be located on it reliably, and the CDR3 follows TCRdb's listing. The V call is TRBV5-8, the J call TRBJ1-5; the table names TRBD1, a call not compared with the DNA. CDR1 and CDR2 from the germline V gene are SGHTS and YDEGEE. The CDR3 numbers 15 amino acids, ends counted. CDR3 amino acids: CASSFGPGGNQPQHF.

DNA of the CDR3: TGTGCCAGCAGCCTAGACAGTTTAGCCAAAAACATTCAGTACTTC. This encodes CASSLDSLAKNIQYF. V is TRBV7-2 and J is TRBJ2-4, with D perhaps matching TRBD1 (5 bases). The germline V gene has CDR1 SGHTA and CDR2 FQGNSA. CDR3 length: 15 residues. Trimming cost V 5 bases and J 0 bases, with 11 bases left between them.

DNA for the CDR3: TGTGCCTGGAGTATCTGGGCCCAAGAGACCCAGTACTTC. It specifies CAWSIWAQETQYF. This chain connects TRBV30 to TRBJ2-5; D gene ambiguous. The CDR3 totals 13 residues. V was trimmed by 2 bases and J by 1 base, leaving 8 bases between them. The V gene's germline CDR1 is GTSNPN and CDR2 SVGIG (reference sequence).

CDR3 in amino acids: CASSVEQMRDTIYF. CDR3 coding DNA: TGTGCCAGCAGCGTAGAACAAATGAGGGACACCATATATTTT. This chain connects TRBV9 to TRBJ1-3; D is ambiguous. V lost 0 bases to trimming and J lost 8 bases, with 12 bases between them. Germline CDR1 is SGDLS and CDR2 is YYNGEE. This CDR3 spans 14 amino acids. The full variable domain, its missing parts supplied by reference TRBV9 and TRBJ1-3, is DSGVTQTPKHLITATGQRVTLRCSPRSGDLSVYWYQQSLDQGLQFLIQYYNGEERAKGNILERFSAQQFPDLHSELNLSSLELGDSALYFCASSVEQMRDTIYFGEGSWLTVV.

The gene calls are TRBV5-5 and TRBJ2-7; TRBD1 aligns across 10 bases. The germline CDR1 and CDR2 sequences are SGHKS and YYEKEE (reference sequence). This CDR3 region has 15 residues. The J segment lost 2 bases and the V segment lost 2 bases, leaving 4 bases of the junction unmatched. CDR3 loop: CASSFEGQGTYEQYF. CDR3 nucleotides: TGTGCCAGCAGCTTTGAGGGACAGGGGACCTACGAGCAGTACTTC.

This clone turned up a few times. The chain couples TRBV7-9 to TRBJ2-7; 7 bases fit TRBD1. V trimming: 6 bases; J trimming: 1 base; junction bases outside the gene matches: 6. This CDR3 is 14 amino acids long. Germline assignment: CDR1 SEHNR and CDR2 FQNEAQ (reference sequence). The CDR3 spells CASRPGTESYEQYF. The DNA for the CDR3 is TGTGCCAGCAGACCCGGGACAGAGTCCTACGAGCAGTACTTC.

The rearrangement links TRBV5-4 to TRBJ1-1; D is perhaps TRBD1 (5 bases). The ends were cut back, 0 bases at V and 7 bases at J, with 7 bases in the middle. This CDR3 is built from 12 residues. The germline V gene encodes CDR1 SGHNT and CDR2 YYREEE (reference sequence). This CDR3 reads CASSLVQGEAFF. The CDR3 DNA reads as TGTGCCAGCAGCTTGGTGCAGGGTGAAGCTTTCTTT.

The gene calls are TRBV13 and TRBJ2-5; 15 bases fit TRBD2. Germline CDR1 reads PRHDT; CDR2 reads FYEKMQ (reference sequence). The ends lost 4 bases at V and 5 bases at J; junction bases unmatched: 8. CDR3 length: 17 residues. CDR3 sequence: CASSSGTSGGSRETQYF. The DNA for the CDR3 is TGTGCCAGCAGCTCTGGGACTAGCGGGGGGTCCCGGGAGACCCAGTACTTC.

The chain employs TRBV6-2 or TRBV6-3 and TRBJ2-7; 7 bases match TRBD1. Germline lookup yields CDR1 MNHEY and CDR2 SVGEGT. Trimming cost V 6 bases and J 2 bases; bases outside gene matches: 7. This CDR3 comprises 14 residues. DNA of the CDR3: TGTGCCAGCAGCCGAACGGACAGGACCTACGAGCAGTACTTC. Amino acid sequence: CASSRTDRTYEQYF.

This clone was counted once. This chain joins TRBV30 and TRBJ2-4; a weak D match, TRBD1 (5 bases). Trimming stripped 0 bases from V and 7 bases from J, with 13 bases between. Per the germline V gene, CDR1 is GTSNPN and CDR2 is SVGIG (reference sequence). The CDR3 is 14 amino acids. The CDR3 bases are TGTGCCTGGAGTGTAAAGGGGTTGTCTAACATTCAGTACTTC. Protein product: CAWSVKGLSNIQYF. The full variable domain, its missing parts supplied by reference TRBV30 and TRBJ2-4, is SQTIHQWPATLVQPVGSPLSLECTVEGTSNPNLYWYRQAAGRGLQLLFYSVGIGQISSEVPQNLSASRPQDRQFILSSKKLLLSDSGFYLCAWSVKGLSNIQYFGAGTRLSVL.

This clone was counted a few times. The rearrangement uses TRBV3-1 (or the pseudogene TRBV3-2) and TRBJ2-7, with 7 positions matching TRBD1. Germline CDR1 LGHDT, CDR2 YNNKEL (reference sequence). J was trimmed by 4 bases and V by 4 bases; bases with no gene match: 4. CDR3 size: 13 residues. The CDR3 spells CASSLGRGYEQYF. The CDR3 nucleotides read TGTGCCAGCAGCCTTGGCAGGGGGTACGAGCAGTACTTC.

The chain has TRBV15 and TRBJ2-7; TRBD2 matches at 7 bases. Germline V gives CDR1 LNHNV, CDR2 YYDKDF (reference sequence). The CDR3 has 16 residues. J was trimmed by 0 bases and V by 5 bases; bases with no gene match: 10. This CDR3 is CATSSPGRVSSYEQYF. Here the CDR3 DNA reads TGTGCCACCAGCTCACCAGGGAGGGTTAGCTCCTACGAGCAGTACTTC.

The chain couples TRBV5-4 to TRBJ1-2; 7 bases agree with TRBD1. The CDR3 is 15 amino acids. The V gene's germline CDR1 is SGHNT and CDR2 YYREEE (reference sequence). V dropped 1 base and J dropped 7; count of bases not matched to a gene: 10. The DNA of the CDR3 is TGTGCCAGCAGCTTGAGAGGGGGCGGGCAGGGTGGCTACACCTTC. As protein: CASSLRGGGQGGYTF.

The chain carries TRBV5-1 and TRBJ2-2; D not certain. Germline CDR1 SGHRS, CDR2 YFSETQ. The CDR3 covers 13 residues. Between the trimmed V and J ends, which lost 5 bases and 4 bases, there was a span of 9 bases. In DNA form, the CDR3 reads TGCGCCAGCAGATACGAGTTCACCGGGGAGCTGTTTTTT. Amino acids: CASRYEFTGELFF.

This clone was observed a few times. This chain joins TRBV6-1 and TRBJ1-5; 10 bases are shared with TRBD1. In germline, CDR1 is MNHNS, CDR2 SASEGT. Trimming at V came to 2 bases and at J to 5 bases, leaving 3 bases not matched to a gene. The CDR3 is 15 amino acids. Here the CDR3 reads CASSEFGTGDQPQHF. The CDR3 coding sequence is TGTGCCAGCAGTGAATTTGGGACAGGGGATCAGCCCCAGCATTTT.

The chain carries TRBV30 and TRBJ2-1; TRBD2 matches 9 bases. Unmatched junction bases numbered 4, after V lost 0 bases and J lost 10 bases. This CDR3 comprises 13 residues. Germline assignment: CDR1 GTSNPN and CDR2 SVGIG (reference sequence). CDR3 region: CAWSVRLAGEQFF. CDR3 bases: TGTGCCTGGAGTGTACGTCTAGCGGGGGAGCAGTTCTTC.

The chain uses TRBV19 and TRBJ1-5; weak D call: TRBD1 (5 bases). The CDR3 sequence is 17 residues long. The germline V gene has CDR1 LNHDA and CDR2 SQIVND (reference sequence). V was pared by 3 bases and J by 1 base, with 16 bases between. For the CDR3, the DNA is TGTGCCAGTAGTATCTTGACGGGACTAGGAAGCAATCAGCCCCAGCATTTT. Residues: CASSILTGLGSNQPQHF. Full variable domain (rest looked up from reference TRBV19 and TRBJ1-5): DGGITQSPKYLFRKEGQNVTLSCEQNLNHDAMYWYRQDPGQGLRLIYYSQIVNDFQKGDIAEGYSVSREKKESFPLTVTSAQKNPTAFYLCASSILTGLGSNQPQHFGDGTRLSIL.

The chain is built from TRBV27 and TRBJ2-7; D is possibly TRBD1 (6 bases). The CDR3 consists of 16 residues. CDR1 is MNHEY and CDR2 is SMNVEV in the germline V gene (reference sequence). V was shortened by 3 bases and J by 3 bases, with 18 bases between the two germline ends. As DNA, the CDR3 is TGTGCCAGCAGTTTCGGGTCGACAGGATCCATCTACGAGCAGTACTTC. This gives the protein CASSFGSTGSIYEQYF.